This T cell receptor (beta chain) was sequenced in a study of blood T cell repertoires in COVID-19. Overall study: The study drew acute and convalescent COVID-19 samples from the United States, Italy and Spain.

Under the authors' procedure: Reference gene primer amplification gave nucleated cell count estimates. TCRdb keeps only in-frame clones here, not all; method: immunoSEQ multiplex PCR. V and J calls and clone size are copied from that table; D and trimming were computed from the DNA. Of some 370,000 clones listed, roughly four fifths are singletons. On this clone itself: Other DNA sequences in this sample translate to the same CDR3.

Germline V lookup: CDR1 SEHNR, CDR2 FQNEAQ (reference sequence). V lost 0 bases and J 8 bases, leaving 10 bases between the germline ends. This CDR3 spans 14 amino acids. Which cohort a participant joined came from the clinical history participants gave. What the recovered Cohort 3 donors had was two negative PCRs, clearance, or symptom resolution. The sequencing input was PBMCs or T cells enriched from blood (not recorded which). The chain links TRBV7-9 to TRBJ1-4; D uncertain. This sequence originates from a woman between 45 and 65 years old who had recovered from COVID-19. DNA of the CDR3: TGTGCCAGCAGCTTAGCATCGGGAAGAGAAAAACTGTTTTTT. Translation: CASSLASGREKLFF.